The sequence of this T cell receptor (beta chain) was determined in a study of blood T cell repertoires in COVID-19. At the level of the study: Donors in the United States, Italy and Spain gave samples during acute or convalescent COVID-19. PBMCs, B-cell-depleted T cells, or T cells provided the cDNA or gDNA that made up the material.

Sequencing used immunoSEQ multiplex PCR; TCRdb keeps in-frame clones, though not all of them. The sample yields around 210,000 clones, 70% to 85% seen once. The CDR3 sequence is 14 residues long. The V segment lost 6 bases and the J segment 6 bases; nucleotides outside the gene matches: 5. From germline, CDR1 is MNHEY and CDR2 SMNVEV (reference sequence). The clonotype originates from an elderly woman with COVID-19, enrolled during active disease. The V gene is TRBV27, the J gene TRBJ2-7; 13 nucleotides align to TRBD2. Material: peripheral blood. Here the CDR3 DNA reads TGTGCCAGCAGACGGACTAGCGGGAGTCCCGAGCAGTACTTC. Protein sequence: CASRRTSGSPEQYF.